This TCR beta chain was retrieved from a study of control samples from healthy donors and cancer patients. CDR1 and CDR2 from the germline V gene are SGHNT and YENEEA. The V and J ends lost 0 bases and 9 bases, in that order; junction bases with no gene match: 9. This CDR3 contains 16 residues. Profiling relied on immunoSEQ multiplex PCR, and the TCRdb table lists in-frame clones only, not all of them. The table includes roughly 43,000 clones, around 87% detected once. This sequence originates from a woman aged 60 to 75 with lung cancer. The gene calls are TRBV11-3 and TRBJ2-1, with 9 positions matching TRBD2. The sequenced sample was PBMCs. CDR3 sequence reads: CASSLEGSGSYVEQFF. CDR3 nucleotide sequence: TGTGCCAGCAGCTTAGAAGGTAGCGGGAGTTATGTTGAGCAGTTCTTC.